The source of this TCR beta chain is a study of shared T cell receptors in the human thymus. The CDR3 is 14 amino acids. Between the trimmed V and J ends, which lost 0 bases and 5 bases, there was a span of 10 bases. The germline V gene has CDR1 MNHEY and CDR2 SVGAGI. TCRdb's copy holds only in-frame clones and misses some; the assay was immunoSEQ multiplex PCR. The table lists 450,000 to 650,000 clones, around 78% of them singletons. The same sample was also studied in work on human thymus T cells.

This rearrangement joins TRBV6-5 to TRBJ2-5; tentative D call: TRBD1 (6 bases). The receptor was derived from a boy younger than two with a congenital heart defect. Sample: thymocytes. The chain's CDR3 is CASSYSRRGETQYF. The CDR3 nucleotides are TGTGCCAGCAGTTACTCGAGAAGGGGGGAGACCCAGTACTTC.